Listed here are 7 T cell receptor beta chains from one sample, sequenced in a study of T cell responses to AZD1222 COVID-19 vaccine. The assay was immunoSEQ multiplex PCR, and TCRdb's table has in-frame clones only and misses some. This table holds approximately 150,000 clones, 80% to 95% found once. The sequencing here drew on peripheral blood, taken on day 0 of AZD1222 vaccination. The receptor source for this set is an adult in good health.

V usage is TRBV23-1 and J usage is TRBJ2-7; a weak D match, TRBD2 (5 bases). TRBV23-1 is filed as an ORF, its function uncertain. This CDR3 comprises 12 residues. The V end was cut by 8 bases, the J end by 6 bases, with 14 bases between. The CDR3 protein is CASGLLVREQYF. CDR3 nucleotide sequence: TGCGCCAGCGGACTCCTAGTGCGCGAGCAGTACTTC.

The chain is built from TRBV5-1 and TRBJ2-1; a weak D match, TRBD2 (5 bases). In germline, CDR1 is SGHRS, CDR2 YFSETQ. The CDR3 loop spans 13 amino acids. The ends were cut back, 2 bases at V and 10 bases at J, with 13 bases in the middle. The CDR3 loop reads CASSFEPSGEQFF. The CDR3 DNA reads TGCGCCAGCAGCTTCGAGCCGTCGGGAGAGCAGTTCTTC.

The CDR3 loop is CASSYSDQDYGYTF. The CDR3 nucleotides read TGTGCCAGCAGTTACTCGGACCAGGACTATGGCTACACCTTC. The V and J genes are TRBV27 and TRBJ1-2, with D unresolved. V was trimmed by 4 bases and J by 3 bases, leaving 12 bases between them. Germline CDR1 is MNHEY and CDR2 is SMNVEV (reference sequence). The CDR3 is made up of 14 amino acids.

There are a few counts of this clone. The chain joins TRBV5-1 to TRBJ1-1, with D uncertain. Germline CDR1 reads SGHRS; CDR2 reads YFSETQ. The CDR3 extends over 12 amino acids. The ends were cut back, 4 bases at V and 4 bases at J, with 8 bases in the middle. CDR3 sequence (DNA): TGCGCCAGCAGCCCCCCCGCCACTGAAGCTTTCTTT. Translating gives CASSPPATEAFF.

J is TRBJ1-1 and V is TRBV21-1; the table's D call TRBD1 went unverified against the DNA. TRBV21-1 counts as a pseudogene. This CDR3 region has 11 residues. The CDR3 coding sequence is TGTGCCAGCCGGGACAGCACCGAAGCTTTCTTT. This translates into CASRDSTEAFF.

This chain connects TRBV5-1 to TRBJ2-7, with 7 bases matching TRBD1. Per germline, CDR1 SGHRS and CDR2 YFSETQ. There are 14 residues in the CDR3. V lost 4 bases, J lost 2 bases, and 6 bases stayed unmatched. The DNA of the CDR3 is TGCGCCAGCAGCAGGACAGGACAAGCCTACGAGCAGTACTTC. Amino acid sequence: CASSRTGQAYEQYF.

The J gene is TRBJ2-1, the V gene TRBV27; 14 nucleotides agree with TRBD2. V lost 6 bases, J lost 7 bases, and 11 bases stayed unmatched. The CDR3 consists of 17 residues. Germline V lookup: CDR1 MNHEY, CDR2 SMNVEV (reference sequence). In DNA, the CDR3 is TGTGCCAGCAGACTGCCGGGACTAGCGGGAGTGGGTAATGAGCAGTTCTTC. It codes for CASRLPGLAGVGNEQFF.